The 19 T cell receptor beta chains below were found in one sample sequenced in a study of CD8 T cells in ankylosing spondylitis. One entry per CDR3 protein results from TCRdb running MiXCR on the 5' RACE reads. This sample carries tens of thousands of distinct CDR3 sequences, around 6% of them seen once, and the ten largest clones take 12%. The sequencing input was blood, either unsorted or a sorted T cell fraction (not recorded which). The receptors stem from a male donor with ankylosing spondylitis or in good health (not recorded which).

This clonotype was seen many times. This chain joins TRBV11-2 and TRBJ2-1, with unresolved D. V lost 5 bases, J lost 0 bases, and 14 bases lay in between. There are 16 residues in the CDR3. Germline V CDR1 and CDR2: SGHAT, FQNNGV. CDR3 bases: TGTGCCAGCAGCATCCGAGGCCAAAGCTCCTACAATGAGCAGTTCTTC. Residues: CASSIRGQSSYNEQFF.

This clonotype was observed many times. The genes are TRBV6-2 or TRBV6-3 and TRBJ1-5; weak D call: TRBD1 (6 bases). Germline CDR1 is MNHEY and CDR2 is SVGEGT. There are 14 residues in the CDR3. V shed 7 bases and J shed 7 bases, with 17 bases lying between them. CDR3 amino acids: CASTPSGGLQPQHF. The CDR3 DNA follows: TGTGCCAGCACCCCGTCGGGGGGGCTCCAGCCCCAGCATTTT.

The V gene is TRBV7-2, the J gene TRBJ2-1; 12 bases match TRBD2. Germline assignment: CDR1 SGHTA and CDR2 FQGNSA. This CDR3 region has 15 residues. V was pared by 5 bases and J by 8 bases, with 7 bases of the junction left unmatched. The CDR3 loop reads CASSPSGGGYHEQFF. The CDR3 nucleotides read TGTGCCAGCAGCCCTAGCGGGGGGGGGTACCATGAGCAGTTCTTC. Together with reference TRBV7-2 and TRBJ2-1, the CDR3 gives the full variable domain: GAGVSQSPSNKVTEKGKDVELRCDPISGHTALYWYRQSLGQGLEFLIYFQGNSAPDKSGLPSDRFSAERTGGSVSTLTIQRTQQEDSAVYLCASSPSGGGYHEQFFGPGTRLTVL.

This clonotype was seen at least ten times. The chain has TRBV11-2 and TRBJ2-1; TRBD2 matches 12 bases. CDR1 is SGHAT and CDR2 is FQNNGV in the germline V gene. V dropped 0 bases and J dropped 12; count of bases not matched to a gene: 12. The CDR3 contains 17 residues. CDR3 region: CASSLDLSGLAGWGQFF. The CDR3 coding sequence is TGTGCCAGCAGCTTAGATCTTTCAGGACTAGCGGGATGGGGGCAGTTCTTC. Variable domain in full (rest from reference TRBV11-2 and TRBJ2-1): EAGVAQSPRYKIIEKRQSVAFWCNPISGHATLYWYQQILGQGPKLLIQFQNNGVVDDSQLPKDRFSAERLKGVDSTLKIQPAKLEDSAVYLCASSLDLSGLAGWGQFFGPGTRLTVL.

This clonotype was found many times. The CDR3 nucleotides read TGTGCCACCAGCTTATCGGGGGGCTGGAATGAGCAGTTCTTC. Translated, it gives CATSLSGGWNEQFF. This chain connects TRBV15 to TRBJ2-1; tentative D call: TRBD2 (7 bases). Per germline, CDR1 LNHNV and CDR2 YYDKDF (reference sequence). Trimming stripped 5 bases from V and 7 bases from J, with 15 bases between. The CDR3 runs to 14 residues.

This clonotype was observed many times. The chain carries TRBV5-4 and TRBJ2-7; a weak D match, TRBD2 (6 bases). Germline assignment: CDR1 SGHNT and CDR2 YYREEE (reference sequence). V was shortened by 0 bases and J by 2 bases, with 9 bases between the two germline ends. CDR3 length: 14 residues. CDR3 sequence: CASSLGSGAYEQYF. CDR3 DNA sequence: TGTGCCAGCAGCTTGGGGTCGGGGGCCTACGAGCAGTACTTC.

This clonotype was counted ten times or more. The CDR3 loop reads CASSPLYGPNTEAFF. The CDR3 coding sequence is TGTGCCAGCAGCCCCCTTTACGGACCGAACACTGAAGCTTTCTTT. The chain employs TRBV5-4 and TRBJ1-1; D uncertain. The length of the CDR3 is 15 residues. Trimming removed 4 bases from V and 1 base from J, with 14 bases in between. Per germline, CDR1 SGHNT and CDR2 YYREEE (reference sequence).

This clonotype was counted ten times or more. The chain couples TRBV7-6 to TRBJ2-2; the D gene is possibly TRBD2 (6 bases). This CDR3 spans 16 amino acids. Germline V lookup: CDR1 SGHVS, CDR2 FNYEAQ. The V and J ends lost 2 bases and 1 base respectively, with 11 bases between them. CDR3 DNA: TGTGCCAGCAGCTTAAGGGACTTAATGAACACCGGGGAGCTGTTTTTT. This sequence encodes CASSLRDLMNTGELFF.

This clonotype was picked up many times. The chain is built from TRBV20-1 and TRBJ1-1; D is possibly TRBD1 (5 bases). The germline V gene encodes CDR1 DFQATT and CDR2 SNEGSKA (reference sequence). The CDR3 has 12 amino acids. Trimming took 5 bases from V and 5 from J, leaving 12 bases between them. The CDR3: CSAFQGGTEAFF. CDR3 DNA: TGCAGTGCTTTCCAGGGAGGGACTGAAGCTTTCTTT.

This clonotype was observed many times. V gene TRBV27 combines with J gene TRBJ2-7; TRBD1 matches at 7 bases. The CDR3 is made up of 14 amino acids. The V gene end was trimmed by 2 bases and the J gene end by 2 bases; junction bases not matched to a gene: 3. Per germline, CDR1 MNHEY and CDR2 SMNVEV (reference sequence). CDR3 protein: CASSLGQVAYEQYF. Written as DNA, the CDR3 is TGTGCCAGCAGTTTAGGACAGGTCGCCTACGAGCAGTACTTC.

This clonotype was seen at least ten times. The chain couples TRBV7-2 to TRBJ1-5; TRBD1 might be the D (5 bases). Deletions cut 3 bases from V and 1 base from J, with 10 bases between. The germline V gene encodes CDR1 SGHTA and CDR2 FQGNSA. The length of the CDR3 is 15 residues. The CDR3 sequence: CASSLGPTSNQPQHF. The CDR3, as DNA: TGTGCCAGCAGCTTGGGACCTACGAGCAATCAGCCCCAGCATTTT.

The table lists this clonotype with many counts. One end of the junction fails to match germline, which may point to a read error. The rearrangement uses TRBV29-1 and TRBJ1-1; no clear D gene. Germline values: CDR1 SQVTM, CDR2 ANQGSEA. The CDR3 is made up of 11 amino acids. The CDR3 region has the DNA TGCAGCGTTGACGTCGACACTGGAGCTTTCTTT. Its translation: CSVDVDTGAFF. Using reference TRBV29-1 and TRBJ1-1 for the parts outside the CDR3, the full variable domain is SAVISQKPSRDICQRGTSLTIQCQVDSQVTMMFWYRQQPGQSLTLIATANQGSEATYESGFVIDKFPISRPNLTFSTLTVSNMSPEDSSIYLCSVDVDTGAFFGQGTRLTVV.

This clonotype has ten or more counts. The chain links TRBV3-1 to TRBJ2-5; D uncertain. Germline values: CDR1 LGHDT, CDR2 YNNKEL (reference sequence). The germline V and J ends were trimmed by 0 bases and 4 bases, with 15 bases remaining between them. There are 16 residues in the CDR3. This CDR3 is CASSQDQDFLSETQYF. CDR3 nucleotide sequence: TGTGCCAGCAGCCAAGATCAAGACTTCCTCTCAGAGACCCAGTACTTC.

The table lists this clonotype with many counts. The CDR3 coding sequence is TGTGCCAGCAGCCCGAACGGGGTGACTGGAAACACCATATATTTT. Protein: CASSPNGVTGNTIYF. The J gene is TRBJ1-3, the V gene TRBV11-2; no reliable D call. Germline V lookup: CDR1 SGHAT, CDR2 FQNNGV. The CDR3 is made up of 15 amino acids. V gave up 5 bases and J gave up 2 bases, with 13 bases separating them.

This clonotype was picked up many times. The chain couples TRBV5-1 to TRBJ2-1; the match to TRBD2 covers 7 bases. The CDR3 extends over 20 amino acids. CDR1 is SGHRS, CDR2 YFSETQ, per germline. Trimming at V came to 4 bases and at J to 2 bases, leaving 21 bases not matched to a gene. The CDR3 region has the DNA TGCGCCAGCAGCCTACTTGTACTAGCGCTACCCGATGGGACCTACAATGAGCAGTTCTTC. It specifies CASSLLVLALPDGTYNEQFF.

This clonotype was detected many times. The chain links TRBV19 to TRBJ2-5; the match to TRBD1 covers 8 bases. Germline assignment: CDR1 LNHDA and CDR2 SQIVND (reference sequence). Losses at the gene ends were 1 base for V and 4 bases for J; bases not matched to a gene: 5. This CDR3 has 15 amino acids. The CDR3 sequence is CASSIAGRGPETQYF. The CDR3 DNA is TGTGCCAGTAGTATAGCTGGCAGGGGGCCAGAGACCCAGTACTTC.

This clonotype was observed at least ten times. The chain combines TRBV12-3 or TRBV12-4 with TRBJ2-5, with 11 positions matching TRBD2. The V gene end was trimmed by 3 bases and the J gene end by 4 bases; junction bases not matched to a gene: 7. CDR3 length equals 16 residues. CDR3 sequence reads: CASSFQLAGVGETQYF. CDR3 DNA: TGTGCCAGCAGTTTCCAACTAGCGGGAGTGGGAGAGACCCAGTACTTC.

In its sample, this clonotype was seen many times. The chain couples TRBV13 to TRBJ2-1; 9 bases map to TRBD2. V shed 1 base and J 9 bases; nucleotides not matched to a gene: 7. Germline V gives CDR1 PRHDT, CDR2 FYEKMQ (reference sequence). This CDR3 has 15 residues. CDR3 sequence: CASSLAGGRAGEQFF. Written as DNA, the CDR3 is TGTGCCAGCAGCTTAGCTGGCGGGAGGGCGGGTGAGCAGTTCTTC.

This clonotype appeared many times. The V gene is TRBV20-1, the J gene TRBJ2-3; 10 nucleotides agree with TRBD2. CDR3 length: 13 residues. V lost 6 bases to trimming and J lost 5 bases; unmatched junction nucleotides: 5. Germline assignment: CDR1 DFQATT and CDR2 SNEGSKA (reference sequence). CDR3 protein: CSAIAGGRDTQYF. The CDR3, as DNA: TGCAGTGCGATAGCGGGAGGAAGAGATACGCAGTATTTT.